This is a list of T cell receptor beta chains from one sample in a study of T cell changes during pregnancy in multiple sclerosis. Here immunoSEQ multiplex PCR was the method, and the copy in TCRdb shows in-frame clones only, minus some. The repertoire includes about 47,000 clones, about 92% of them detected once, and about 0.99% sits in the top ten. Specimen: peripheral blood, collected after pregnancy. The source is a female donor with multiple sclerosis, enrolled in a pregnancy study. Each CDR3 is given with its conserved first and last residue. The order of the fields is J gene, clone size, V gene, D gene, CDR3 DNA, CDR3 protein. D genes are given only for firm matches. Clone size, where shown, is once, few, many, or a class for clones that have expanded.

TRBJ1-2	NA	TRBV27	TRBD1	TGTGCCAGCAGGTCCCCGGGACAGGCCCCTTATGGCTACACCTTC	CASRSPGQAPYGYTF
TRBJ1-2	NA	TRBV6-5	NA	TGTGCCAGCAGTTACTCGACAGCTAACTATGGCTACACCTTC	CASSYSTANYGYTF
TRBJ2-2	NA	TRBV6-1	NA	TGTGCCAGCAGGGGGGCGACGAACACCGGGGAGCTGTTTTTT	CASRGATNTGELFF
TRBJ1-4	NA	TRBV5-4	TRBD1	TGTGCCAGCAGCTCAACAGGGGGCTTTAATGAAAAACTGTTTTTT	CASSSTGGFNEKLFF
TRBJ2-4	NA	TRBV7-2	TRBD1	TGTGCCAGCAGCTTAGGGTTAGGGGGCCCAGCCCCTCAGTACTTC	CASSLGLGGPAPQYF
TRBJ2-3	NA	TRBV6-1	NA	TGTGCCAGCGAAATCACATTCCCCACAGATACGCAGTATTTT	CASEITFPTDTQYF
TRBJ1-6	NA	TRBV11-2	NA	TGTGCCAGCAGCTTATTCAGAAATAATTCACCCCTCCACTTT	CASSLFRNNSPLHF
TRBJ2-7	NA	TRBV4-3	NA	TGCGCCAGCAGCCTTCACCGGGAATTCTTCTACGAGCAGTACTTC	CASSLHREFFYEQYF
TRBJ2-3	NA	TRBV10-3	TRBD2	TGTGCCATCAGCGGGACTAGCGGGACAGATACGCAGTATTTT	CAISGTSGTDTQYF
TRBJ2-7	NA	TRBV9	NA	TGTGCCAGCAGCGTAGTGGAGGGGCGAGCGCAGTACTTC	CASSVVEGRAQYF
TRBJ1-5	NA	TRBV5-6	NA	TGTGCCAGCAGCCACGGGAGGGGGACAAATCAGCCCCAGCATTTT	CASSHGRGTNQPQHF
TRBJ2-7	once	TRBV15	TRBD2	TGTGCCACCAGCAGAGGTGGGGCTAGCGGGGGGGCCGGGCAGTACTTC	CATSRGGASGGAGQYF
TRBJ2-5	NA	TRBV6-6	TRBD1	TGTGCCAGCAGTTATATAGGGACAGTACAAGAGACCCAGTACTTC	CASSYIGTVQETQYF
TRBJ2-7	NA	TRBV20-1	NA	TGCAGTCCGAACCGACTTTACGAGCAGTACTTC	CSPNRLYEQYF
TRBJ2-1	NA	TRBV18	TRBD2	TGTGCCAGCTCACCCGGGACTAGCTTCTACAATGAGCAGTTCTTC	CASSPGTSFYNEQFF